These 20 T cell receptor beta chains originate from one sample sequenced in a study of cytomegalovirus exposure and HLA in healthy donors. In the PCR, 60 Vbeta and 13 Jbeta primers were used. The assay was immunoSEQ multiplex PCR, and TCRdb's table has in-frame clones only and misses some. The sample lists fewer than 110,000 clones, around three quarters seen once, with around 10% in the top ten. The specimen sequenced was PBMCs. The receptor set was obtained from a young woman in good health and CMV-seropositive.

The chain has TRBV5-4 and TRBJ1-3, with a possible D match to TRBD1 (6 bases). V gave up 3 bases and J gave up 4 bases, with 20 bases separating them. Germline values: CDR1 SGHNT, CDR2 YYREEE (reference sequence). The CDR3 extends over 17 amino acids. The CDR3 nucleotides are TGTGCCAGCAGCTCCCGCCTTCCAGGGGTGGGAGGAAACACCATATATTTT. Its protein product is CASSSRLPGVGGNTIYF.

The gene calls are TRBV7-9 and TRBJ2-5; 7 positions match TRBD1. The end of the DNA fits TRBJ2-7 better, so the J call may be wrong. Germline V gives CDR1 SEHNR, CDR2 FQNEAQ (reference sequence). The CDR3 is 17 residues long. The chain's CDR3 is CASSPKARQGDSYEQYF. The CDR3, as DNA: TGTGCCAGCAGCCCAAAAGCGAGGCAGGGGGACTCCTACGAGCAGTACTTC.

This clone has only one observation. The CDR3 sequence: CASTSGLAGNEQFF. CDR3 bases: TGCGCCAGCACCTCGGGACTAGCTGGAAATGAGCAGTTCTTC. This chain links TRBV10-1 with TRBJ2-1, with 9 bases aligning to TRBD2. This CDR3 is 14 amino acids long. The J segment lost 7 bases and the V segment lost 7 bases, leaving 8 bases of the junction unmatched. CDR1 and CDR2 from the germline V gene are WNHNN and SYGVQD (reference sequence).

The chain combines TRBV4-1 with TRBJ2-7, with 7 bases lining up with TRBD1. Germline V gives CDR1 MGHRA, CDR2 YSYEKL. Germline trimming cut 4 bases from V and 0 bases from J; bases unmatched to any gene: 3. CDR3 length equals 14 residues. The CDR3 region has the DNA TGCGCCAGCAGCCCAAGGGGGCCCTCCTACGAGCAGTACTTC. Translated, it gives CASSPRGPSYEQYF.

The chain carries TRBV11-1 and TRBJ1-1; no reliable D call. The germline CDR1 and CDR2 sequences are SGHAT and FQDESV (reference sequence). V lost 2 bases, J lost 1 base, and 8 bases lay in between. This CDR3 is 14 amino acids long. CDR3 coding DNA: TGTGCCAGCAGCTTACTACTTTCGAACACTGAAGCTTTCTTT. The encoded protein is CASSLLLSNTEAFF.

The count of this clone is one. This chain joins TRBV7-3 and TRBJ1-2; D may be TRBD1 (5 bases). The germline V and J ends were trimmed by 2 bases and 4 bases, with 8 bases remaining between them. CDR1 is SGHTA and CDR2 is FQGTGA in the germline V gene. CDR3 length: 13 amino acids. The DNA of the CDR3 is TGTGCCAGCAGCTTAGACAGACGCTATGGCTACACCTTC. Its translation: CASSLDRRYGYTF.

This chain's CDR3 is CASSSTGAIEKLFF. The CDR3 region has the DNA TGCGCCAGCAGCTCGACAGGCGCCATAGAAAAACTGTTTTTT. The chain carries TRBV5-1 and TRBJ1-4, with D perhaps matching TRBD1 (6 bases). From germline, CDR1 is SGHRS and CDR2 YFSETQ. This CDR3 is built from 14 residues. The V and J ends lost 3 bases and 8 bases respectively, with 14 bases between them.

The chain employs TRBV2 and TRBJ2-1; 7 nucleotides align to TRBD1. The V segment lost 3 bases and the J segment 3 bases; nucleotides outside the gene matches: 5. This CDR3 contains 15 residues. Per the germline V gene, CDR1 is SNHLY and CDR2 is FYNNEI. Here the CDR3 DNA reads TGTGCCAGCAGTGACAGGGGGACCTACTACAATGAGCAGTTCTTC. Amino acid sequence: CASSDRGTYYNEQFF.

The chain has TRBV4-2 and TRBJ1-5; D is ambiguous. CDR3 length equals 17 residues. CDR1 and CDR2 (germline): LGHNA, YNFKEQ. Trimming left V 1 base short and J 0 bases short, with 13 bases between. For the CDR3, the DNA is TGTGCCAGCAGCCAAGTCAGCGGAGGCGATAGCAATCAGCCCCAGCATTTT. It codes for CASSQVSGGDSNQPQHF.

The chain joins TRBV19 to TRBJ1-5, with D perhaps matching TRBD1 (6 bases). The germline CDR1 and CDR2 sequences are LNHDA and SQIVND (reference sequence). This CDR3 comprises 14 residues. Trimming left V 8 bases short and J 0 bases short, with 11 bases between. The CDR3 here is CASGGENSNQPQHF. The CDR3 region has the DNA TGTGCCAGTGGGGGCGAGAATAGCAATCAGCCCCAGCATTTT.

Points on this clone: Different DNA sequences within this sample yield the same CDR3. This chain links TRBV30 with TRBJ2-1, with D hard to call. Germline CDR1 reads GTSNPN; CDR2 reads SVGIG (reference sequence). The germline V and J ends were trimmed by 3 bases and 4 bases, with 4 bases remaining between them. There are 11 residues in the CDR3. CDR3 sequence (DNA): TGTGCCTGGAGACAGTACAATGAGCAGTTCTTC. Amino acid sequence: CAWRQYNEQFF.

The CDR3 nucleotides are TGTGCCAGCAGTTTTGGGGACAGACTAGCCAAAAACATTCAGTACTTC. This translates into CASSFGDRLAKNIQYF. V is TRBV28 and J is TRBJ2-4, with TRBD1 identical over 7 bases. The CDR3 extends over 16 amino acids. From germline, CDR1 is MDHEN and CDR2 SYDVKM. V lost 3 bases to trimming and J lost 0 bases; unmatched junction nucleotides: 5.

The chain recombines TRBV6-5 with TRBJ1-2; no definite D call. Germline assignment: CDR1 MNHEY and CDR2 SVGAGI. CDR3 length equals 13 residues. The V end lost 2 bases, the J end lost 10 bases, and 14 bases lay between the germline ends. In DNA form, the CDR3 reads TGTGCCAGCAGTTACGTGGGTCAGGTTGCCTACACCTTC. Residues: CASSYVGQVAYTF.

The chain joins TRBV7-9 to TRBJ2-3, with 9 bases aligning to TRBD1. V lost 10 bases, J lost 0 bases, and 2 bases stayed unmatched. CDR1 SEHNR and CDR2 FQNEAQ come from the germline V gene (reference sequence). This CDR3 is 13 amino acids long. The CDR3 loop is CATGTGSTDTQYF. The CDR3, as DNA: TGTGCCACCGGGACAGGGAGCACAGATACGCAGTATTTT.

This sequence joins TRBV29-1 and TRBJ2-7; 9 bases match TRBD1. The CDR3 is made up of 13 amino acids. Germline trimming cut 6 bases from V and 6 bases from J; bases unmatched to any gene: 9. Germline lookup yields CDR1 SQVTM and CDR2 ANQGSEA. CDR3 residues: CSVGTGILLEQYF. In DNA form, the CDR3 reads TGCAGCGTGGGGACAGGGATACTTCTCGAGCAGTACTTC.

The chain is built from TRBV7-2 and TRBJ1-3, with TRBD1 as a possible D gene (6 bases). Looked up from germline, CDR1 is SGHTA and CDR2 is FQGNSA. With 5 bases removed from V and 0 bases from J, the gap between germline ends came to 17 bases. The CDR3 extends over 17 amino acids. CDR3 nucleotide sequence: TGTGCCAGCAGCCAAGTGGGGACACGTTTCTCTGGAAACACCATATATTTT. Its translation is CASSQVGTRFSGNTIYF.

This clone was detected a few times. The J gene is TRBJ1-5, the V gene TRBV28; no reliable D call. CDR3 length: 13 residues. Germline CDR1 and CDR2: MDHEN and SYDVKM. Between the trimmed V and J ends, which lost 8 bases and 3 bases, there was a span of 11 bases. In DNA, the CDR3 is TGTGCCAGCGAGAGGGAGTTCAATCAGCCCCAGCATTTT. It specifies CASEREFNQPQHF.

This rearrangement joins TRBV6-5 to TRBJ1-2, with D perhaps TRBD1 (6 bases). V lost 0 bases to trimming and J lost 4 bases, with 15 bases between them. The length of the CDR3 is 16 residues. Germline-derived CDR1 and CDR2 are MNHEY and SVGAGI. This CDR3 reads CASSYSSGGLSYGYTF. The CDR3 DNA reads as TGTGCCAGCAGTTACTCGTCGGGGGGGCTGAGCTATGGCTACACCTTC.

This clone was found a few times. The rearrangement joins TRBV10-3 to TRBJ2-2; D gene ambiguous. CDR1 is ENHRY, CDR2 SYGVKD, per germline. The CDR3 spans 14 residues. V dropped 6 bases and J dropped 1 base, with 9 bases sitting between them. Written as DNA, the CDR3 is TGTGCCATCAGCGACAACATGAACACCGGGGAGCTGTTTTTT. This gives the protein CAISDNMNTGELFF.

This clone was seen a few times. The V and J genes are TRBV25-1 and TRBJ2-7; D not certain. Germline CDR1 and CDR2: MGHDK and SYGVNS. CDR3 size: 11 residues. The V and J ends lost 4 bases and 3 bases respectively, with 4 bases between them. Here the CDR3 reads CASSGSYEQYF. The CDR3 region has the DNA TGTGCCAGCAGTGGGAGCTACGAGCAGTACTTC.